Sequencing of this TCR beta chain was carried out in a study of identifying expanded T cells in peripheral blood (dated by TCRdb to the late 2010s). For the study in its entirety: Four technical replicates, made by sequencing separate aliquots from the same pool of genomic DNA, were compared pairwise. Summary of the overall study and its limitations: The authors expected that biological variance in healthy repertoires might rise further over much longer intervals, such as months to years. About 1.3 differentially abundant clones were flagged by the binomial model between technical replicates, whereas about 15 and 19 were flagged over roughly two weeks and four weeks, respectively. Across all healthy donors, variance in clone template counts between approximately 2-week samples was found to increase significantly with total template count. Across all healthy-donor time intervals, the beta-binomial model significantly cut both the number of clones called differentially abundant and the false-positive rate.

V has 6 bases trimmed and J has 9 bases trimmed; junction bases matching no gene number 10. The germline V gene encodes CDR1 MNHEY and CDR2 SMNVEV (reference sequence). Measured from the cysteine to the phenylalanine, the CDR3 is 15 residues long. CDR3 DNA only is kept here, 45 bases in frame from base 1. The immunoSEQ Assay, which relies on bias-controlled multiplex PCR amplification of genomic DNA, was used to profile TCRbeta CDR3 regions. The authors' analysis ran thus. To quantify the absolute abundance of each unique TCRbeta CDR3 region, the sequences were collapsed and filtered. Two models were used to test differential abundance: a binomial model (Fisher-equivalent) and a beta-binomial model that adds time-dependent variance fitted from healthy donors. Any clone with fewer than 5 combined templates was excluded, and a clone was called differentially abundant if its Benjamini-Hochberg FDR was below 0.01. In the beta-binomial model, variance was expressed as a function of the total template count across the two samples, in the form v = (b*log(k)+a)^2. Sourced from immuneACCESS, this table was stored by TCRdb with only in-frame sequences that have V and J called. A share of the clones is absent; for the studies checked, an unresolved V gene accounts for under half, and the remainder has no known explanation. The V and J calls and clone size come from that table; D and trimming were worked out from the DNA. Recorded for this sample are about 82,000 clones; 70% to 90% of them occurred a single time. The ten largest clones represent approximately 7% of the sample.

No immune events such as infections were documented for the healthy donors during the collection period. Healthy-donor blood repertoires served as a training cohort to calibrate time-dependent variance in a beta-binomial model of T-cell clone differential abundance. The training cohort comprised 10 or so healthy donors, 3 female and 7 male. Donor ages ranged from about 25 to 64 years, with an average of about 44 years. Whole blood, obtained from a commercial supplier, was collected from each healthy donor at three time points spaced approximately 15 days apart. For immunosequencing, genomic DNA was extracted from whole blood that had not been sorted. With regard to this clone: The target of this receptor is not known. No quality values exist for individual bases; no much larger clone is one base distant.

This TCR was recovered from a person aged 18 to 75 in good health. Recombination connected TRBV27 to TRBJ1-6, with 8 central nucleotides matching TRBD1. The material sequenced was blood. The DNA sequence is given as TGTGCCAGCAGAGCCTCCAGGGGGCAGACTTCACCCCTCCACTTT. It translates as CASRASRGQTSPLHF.